These 17 T cell receptor beta chains originate from one sample sequenced in a study of shared clonotypes between healthy human individuals. Using immunoSEQ multiplex PCR, the repertoire was profiled, and TCRdb retains in-frame clones only, with some absent. The sample lists 400,000 or so clones; about 96% were seen once. The sample consisted of memory CD8+ T cells sorted from blood. Specified subset: CD45RO+ cells pooled with CCR7-negative TemRA cells. All receptors come from a man under 40 in good health.

The gene calls are TRBV5-6 and TRBJ1-1; D is ambiguous. This CDR3 has 16 residues. Trimming stripped 4 bases from V and 1 base from J, with 17 bases between. Germline V lookup: CDR1 SGHDT, CDR2 YYEEEE. The CDR3 sequence: CASSAGFGMGNTEAFF. The CDR3 DNA follows: TGTGCCAGCAGCGCAGGATTTGGGATGGGGAACACTGAAGCTTTCTTT.

This sequence joins TRBV5-1 and TRBJ2-2, with D tentatively TRBD1 (6 bases). The CDR3 runs to 13 residues. The V and J ends lost 4 bases and 9 bases respectively, with 13 bases between them. Germline CDR1 reads SGHRS; CDR2 reads YFSETQ. CDR3 amino acids: CASSVQGYWELFF. CDR3 DNA sequence: TGCGCCAGCAGCGTACAGGGATATTGGGAGCTGTTTTTT.

V and J are TRBV5-1 and TRBJ2-7, with TRBD2 matching 14 bases. Germline lookup yields CDR1 SGHRS and CDR2 YFSETQ. This CDR3 is 16 amino acids long. With V trimmed by 4 bases and J by 5 bases, 8 bases remained unmatched. This chain's CDR3 is CASSQGLAGVGDEQYF. CDR3 bases: TGCGCCAGCAGCCAGGGACTAGCGGGAGTAGGCGACGAGCAGTACTTC.

The rearrangement uses TRBV18 and TRBJ2-1; D is unclear. Trimming took 4 bases from V and 3 from J, leaving 10 bases between them. This CDR3 comprises 14 residues. Per the germline V gene, CDR1 is KGHSH and CDR2 is LQKENI. CDR3 loop: CASSLSAFYNEQFF. In DNA form, the CDR3 reads TGTGCCAGCTCACTGTCGGCCTTCTACAATGAGCAGTTCTTC.

V gene TRBV19 combines with J gene TRBJ2-3; 13 bases line up with TRBD2. This CDR3 comprises 17 residues. The germline CDR1 and CDR2 sequences are LNHDA and SQIVND (reference sequence). V shed 0 bases and J 4 bases; nucleotides not matched to a gene: 4. CDR3 DNA: TGTGCCAGTAGTATAGATTGGACTAGCGGGAGTCCAGATACGCAGTATTTT. It encodes CASSIDWTSGSPDTQYF.

The V gene is TRBV10-3, the J gene TRBJ2-3; D remains unclear. Trimming took 10 bases from V and 1 from J, leaving 6 bases between them. This CDR3 is 11 amino acids long. The germline V gene has CDR1 ENHRY and CDR2 SYGVKD. The CDR3 sequence: CASRGTDTQYF. The CDR3 DNA is TGTGCCAGTAGGGGCACAGATACGCAGTATTTT.

Comment on this clone: The sample holds other DNA sequences that translate to the same CDR3. CDR3 DNA: TGCGCCAGCAGCTTCGGAAACGAGCAGTACTTC. Residues: CASSFGNEQYF. This chain connects TRBV5-1 to TRBJ2-7; no clear D. V gave up 2 bases and J gave up 5 bases, with 5 bases separating them. The CDR3 extends over 11 amino acids. Germline values: CDR1 SGHRS, CDR2 YFSETQ.

The rearrangement joins TRBV5-1 to TRBJ1-4; tentatively, D is TRBD1 (5 bases). V shed 5 bases and J shed 5 bases, with 10 bases lying between them. Germline V gene sequence: CDR1 SGHRS, CDR2 YFSETQ. The length of the CDR3 is 13 residues. This CDR3 reads CASRTALNEKLFF. The CDR3, as DNA: TGCGCCAGCAGGACAGCCCTCAATGAAAAACTGTTTTTT.

The rearrangement joins TRBV25-1 to TRBJ1-4; 7 bases are shared with TRBD1. Trimming took 3 bases from V and 5 from J; bases not matched to a gene: 3. The CDR3 runs to 14 residues. CDR1 and CDR2 from the germline V gene are MGHDK and SYGVNS. The DNA of the CDR3 is TGTGCCAGCAGTGAGACAGGGCGGAATGAAAAACTGTTTTTT. This gives the protein CASSETGRNEKLFF.

The chain recombines TRBV2 with TRBJ2-7; 10 bases align to TRBD2. Germline CDR1 reads SNHLY; CDR2 reads FYNNEI. V trimming: 5 bases; J trimming: 5 bases; junction bases outside the gene matches: 15. This CDR3 is 17 amino acids long. The CDR3 DNA is TGTGCCAGCAGTACCATGGCTAGCGGGAGAGTTGAAGACGAGCAGTACTTC. As protein: CASSTMASGRVEDEQYF.

This clone was counted a single time. V usage is TRBV27 and J usage is TRBJ1-2; D gene unclear. Germline CDR1 MNHEY, CDR2 SMNVEV (reference sequence). Trimming left V 8 bases short and J 4 bases short, with 14 bases between. This CDR3 has 13 residues. Written as DNA, the CDR3 is TGTGCCAGCTTTTCGACCGGCGGCTATGGCTACACCTTC. It translates to CASFSTGGYGYTF.

The chain has TRBV28 and TRBJ2-7, with D uncertain. The germline V and J ends were trimmed by 4 bases and 4 bases, with 8 bases remaining between them. The CDR3 covers 12 residues. CDR1 is MDHEN, CDR2 SYDVKM, per germline. CDR3 coding DNA: TGTGCCAGCAGTTCAGATTTATACGAGCAGTACTTC. Protein: CASSSDLYEQYF.

The rearrangement uses TRBV28 and TRBJ1-4, with 8 bases lining up with TRBD1. Germline lookup yields CDR1 MDHEN and CDR2 SYDVKM. This CDR3 has 15 residues. The junction had 12 bases not matched to a gene; V was cut back by 2 bases and J by 13 bases. The CDR3 region is CASSLDRGQTIRLFF. The CDR3 bases are TGTGCCAGCAGTTTAGACAGGGGCCAAACCATAAGACTGTTTTTT. The variable domain in full, with the rest retrieved from reference TRBV28 and TRBJ1-4, is DVKVTQSSRYLVKRTGEKVFLECVQDMDHENMFWYRQDPGLGLRLIYFSYDVKMKEKGDIPEGYSVSREKKERFSLILESASTNQTSMYLCASSLDRGQTIRLFFGSGTQLSVL.

V and J are TRBV5-1 and TRBJ2-5; 12 bases are a match to TRBD2. Germline V lookup: CDR1 SGHRS, CDR2 YFSETQ. The length of the CDR3 is 16 residues. V gave up 4 bases and J gave up 1 base; unmatched junction bases: 5. DNA of the CDR3: TGCGCCAGCAGCGCCAGACTAGCGGGAGCCCAAGAGACCCAGTACTTC. Translation gives CASSARLAGAQETQYF.

The count of this clone is one. The CDR3 protein is CASSSPGEGYTF. CDR3 nucleotide sequence: TGTGCCAGCAGTTCCCCGGGGGAGGGCTACACCTTC. The J gene is TRBJ1-2, the V gene TRBV28; a possible D gene is TRBD1 (5 bases). Germline V gene lookup returns CDR1 MDHEN and CDR2 SYDVKM. CDR3 length: 12 amino acids. V was clipped by 4 bases and J by 8 bases, with 11 bases between them.

DNA of the CDR3: TGCGCCAGCAGCTACAGGGGGAACACAGATACGCAGTATTTT. It encodes CASSYRGNTDTQYF. The V and J genes are TRBV5-1 and TRBJ2-3, with TRBD1 matching over 8 bases. Germline trimming cut 3 bases from V and 2 bases from J; bases unmatched to any gene: 2. The CDR3 totals 14 residues. In germline, CDR1 is SGHRS, CDR2 YFSETQ.

This clone was observed once. The chain is built from TRBV6-6 and TRBJ2-1; 8 bases agree with TRBD1. V was pared by 6 bases and J by 6 bases, with 10 bases of the junction left unmatched. The germline V gene encodes CDR1 MNHNY and CDR2 SVGAGI (reference sequence). CDR3 length: 15 residues. The CDR3 protein is CASRTVDREVNEQFF. CDR3 nucleotides: TGTGCCAGCAGAACGGTGGACAGGGAAGTCAATGAGCAGTTCTTC.